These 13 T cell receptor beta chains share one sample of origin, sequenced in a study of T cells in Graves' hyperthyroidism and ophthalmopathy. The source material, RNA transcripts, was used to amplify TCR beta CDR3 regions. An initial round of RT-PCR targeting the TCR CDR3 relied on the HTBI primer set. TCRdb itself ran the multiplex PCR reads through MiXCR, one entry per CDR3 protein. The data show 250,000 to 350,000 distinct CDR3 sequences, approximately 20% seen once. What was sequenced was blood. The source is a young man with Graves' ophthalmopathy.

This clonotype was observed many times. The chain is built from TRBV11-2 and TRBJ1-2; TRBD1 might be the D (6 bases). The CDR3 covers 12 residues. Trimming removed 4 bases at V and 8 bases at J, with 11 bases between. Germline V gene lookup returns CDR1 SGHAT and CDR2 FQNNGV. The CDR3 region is CASSSGVRGYTF. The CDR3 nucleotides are TGTGCCAGCAGCTCAGGGGTCCGGGGCTACACCTTC. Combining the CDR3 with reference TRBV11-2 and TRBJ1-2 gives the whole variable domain EAGVAQSPRYKIIEKRQSVAFWCNPISGHATLYWYQQILGQGPKLLIQFQNNGVVDDSQLPKDRFSAERLKGVDSTLKIQPAKLEDSAVYLCASSSGVRGYTFGSGTRLTVV.

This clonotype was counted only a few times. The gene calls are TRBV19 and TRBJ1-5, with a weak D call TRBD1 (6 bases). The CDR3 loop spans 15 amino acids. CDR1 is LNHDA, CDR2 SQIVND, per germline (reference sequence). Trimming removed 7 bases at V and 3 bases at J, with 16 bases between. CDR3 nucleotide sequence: TGTGCCAGTACAGACAGGCCAGTTGACAATCAGCCCCAGCATTTT. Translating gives CASTDRPVDNQPQHF.

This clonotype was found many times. In DNA form, the CDR3 reads TGTGCCAGCAGAAATCCAGGGGTAACCCCCTACGAGCAGTACTTC. This sequence encodes CASRNPGVTPYEQYF. This chain links TRBV28 with TRBJ2-7; D might be TRBD1 (6 bases). The CDR3 covers 15 residues. CDR1 is MDHEN and CDR2 is SYDVKM in the germline V gene. V gave up 6 bases and J gave up 2 bases, with 17 bases separating them. Full variable domain (rest looked up from reference TRBV28 and TRBJ2-7): DVKVTQSSRYLVKRTGEKVFLECVQDMDHENMFWYRQDPGLGLRLIYFSYDVKMKEKGDIPEGYSVSREKKERFSLILESASTNQTSMYLCASRNPGVTPYEQYFGPGTRLTVT.

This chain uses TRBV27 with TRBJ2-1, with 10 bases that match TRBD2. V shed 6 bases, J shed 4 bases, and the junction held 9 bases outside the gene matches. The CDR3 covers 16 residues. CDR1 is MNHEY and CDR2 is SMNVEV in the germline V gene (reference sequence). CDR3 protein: CASSLRTSGLYNEQFF. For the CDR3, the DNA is TGTGCCAGCAGCCTCCGGACTAGCGGACTTTACAATGAGCAGTTCTTC.

CDR3 nucleotides: TGTGCCACTACGGAGACTAGCGGAGCAGATACGCAGTATTTT. Amino acid sequence: CATTETSGADTQYF. The gene calls are TRBV6-1 and TRBJ2-3; 9 bases are a match to TRBD2. CDR3 length: 14 residues. The germline gives CDR1 MNHNS, CDR2 SASEGT. The V gene end was trimmed by 10 bases and the J gene end by 4 bases; junction bases not matched to a gene: 9.

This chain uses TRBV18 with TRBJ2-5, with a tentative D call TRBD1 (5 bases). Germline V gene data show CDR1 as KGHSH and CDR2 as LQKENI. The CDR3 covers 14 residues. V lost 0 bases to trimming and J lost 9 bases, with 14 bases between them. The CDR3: CASSPPGQGSPQYF. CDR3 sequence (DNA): TGTGCCAGCTCACCACCGGGGCAAGGTAGTCCCCAGTACTTC. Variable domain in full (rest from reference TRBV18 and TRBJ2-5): NAGVMQNPRHLVRRRGQEARLRCSPMKGHSHVYWYRQLPEEGLKFMVYLQKENIIDESGMPKERFSAEFPKEGPSILRIQQVVRGDSAAYFCASSPPGQGSPQYFGPGTRLLVL.

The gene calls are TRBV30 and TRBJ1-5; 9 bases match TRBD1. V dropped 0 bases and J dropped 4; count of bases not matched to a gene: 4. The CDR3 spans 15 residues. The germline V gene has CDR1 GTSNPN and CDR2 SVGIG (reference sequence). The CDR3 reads CAWSVLQGANQPQHF. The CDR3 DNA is TGTGCCTGGAGTGTACTACAGGGGGCAAATCAGCCCCAGCATTTT.

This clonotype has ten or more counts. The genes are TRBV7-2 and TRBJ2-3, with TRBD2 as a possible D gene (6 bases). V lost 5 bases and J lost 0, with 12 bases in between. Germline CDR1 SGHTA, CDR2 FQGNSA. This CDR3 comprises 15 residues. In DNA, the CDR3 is TGTGCCAGCAGCACGGACTATCAGAGCACAGATACGCAGTATTTT. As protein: CASSTDYQSTDTQYF.

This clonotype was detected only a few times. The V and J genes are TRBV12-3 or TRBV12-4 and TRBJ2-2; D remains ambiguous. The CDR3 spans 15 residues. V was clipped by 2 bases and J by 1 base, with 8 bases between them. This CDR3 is CASSLQSGNTGELFF. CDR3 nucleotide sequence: TGTGCCAGCAGTTTACAATCGGGGAACACCGGGGAGCTGTTTTTT.

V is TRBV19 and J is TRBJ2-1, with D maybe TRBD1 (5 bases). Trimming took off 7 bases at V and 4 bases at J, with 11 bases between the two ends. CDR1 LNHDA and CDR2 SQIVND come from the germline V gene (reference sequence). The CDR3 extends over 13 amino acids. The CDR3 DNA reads TGTGCCAGTAAGAAACAGGAGTACAATGAGCAGTTCTTC. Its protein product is CASKKQEYNEQFF.

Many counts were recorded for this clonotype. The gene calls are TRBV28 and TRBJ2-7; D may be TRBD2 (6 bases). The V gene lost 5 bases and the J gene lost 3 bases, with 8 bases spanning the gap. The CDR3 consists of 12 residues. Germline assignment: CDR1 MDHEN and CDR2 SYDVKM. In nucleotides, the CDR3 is TGTGCCAGCAGTGGGGGGTTCTACGAGCAGTACTTC. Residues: CASSGGFYEQYF.

The CDR3 nucleotides read TGTGCCAGCAGCCAAGATTGGACAGGGGGCAACTATGGCTACACCTTC. Translated: CASSQDWTGGNYGYTF. The J gene is TRBJ1-2, the V gene TRBV4-2, with 11 bases matching TRBD1. Germline V gene sequence: CDR1 LGHNA, CDR2 YNFKEQ. There are 16 residues in the CDR3. V shed 0 bases, J shed 2 bases, and the junction held 2 bases outside the gene matches.

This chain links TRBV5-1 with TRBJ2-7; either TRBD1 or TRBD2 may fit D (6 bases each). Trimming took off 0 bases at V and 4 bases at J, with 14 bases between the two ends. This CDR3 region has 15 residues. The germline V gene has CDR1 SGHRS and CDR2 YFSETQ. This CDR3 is CASSLEGGFNYEQYF. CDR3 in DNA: TGCGCCAGCAGCTTGGAGGGGGGCTTCAATTACGAGCAGTACTTC.